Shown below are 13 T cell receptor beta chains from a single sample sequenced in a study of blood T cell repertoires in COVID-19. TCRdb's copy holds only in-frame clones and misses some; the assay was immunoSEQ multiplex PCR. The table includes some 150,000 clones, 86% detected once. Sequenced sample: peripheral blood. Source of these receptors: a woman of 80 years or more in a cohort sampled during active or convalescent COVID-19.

As DNA, the CDR3 is TGTGCCAGCAGTTTCGGGCAGGGGGGATGGATGGAGACCCAGTACTTC. Protein sequence: CASSFGQGGWMETQYF. The chain combines TRBV28 with TRBJ2-5; maybe TRBD1 (7 bases). The V and J ends lost 3 bases and 5 bases respectively, with 19 bases between them. The CDR3 spans 16 residues. CDR1 and CDR2 from the germline V gene are MDHEN and SYDVKM.

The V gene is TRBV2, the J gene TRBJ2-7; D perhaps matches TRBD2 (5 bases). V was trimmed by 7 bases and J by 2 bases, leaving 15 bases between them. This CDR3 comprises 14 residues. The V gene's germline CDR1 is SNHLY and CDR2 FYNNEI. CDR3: CASNQGSVPYEQYF. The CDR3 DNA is TGTGCCAGCAACCAAGGGAGCGTCCCCTACGAGCAGTACTTC.

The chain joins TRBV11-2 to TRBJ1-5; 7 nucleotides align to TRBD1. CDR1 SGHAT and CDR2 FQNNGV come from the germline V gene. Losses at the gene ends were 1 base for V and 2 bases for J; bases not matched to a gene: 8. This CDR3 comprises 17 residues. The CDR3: CASSLVGGGGRNQPQHF. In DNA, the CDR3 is TGTGCCAGCAGCTTAGTAGGAGGGGGCGGGCGCAATCAGCCCCAGCATTTT.

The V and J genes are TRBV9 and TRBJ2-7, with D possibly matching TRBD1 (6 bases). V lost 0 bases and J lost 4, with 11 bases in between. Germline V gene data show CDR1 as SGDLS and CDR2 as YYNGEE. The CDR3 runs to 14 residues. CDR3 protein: CASSVGGTRYEQYF. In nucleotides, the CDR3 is TGTGCCAGCAGCGTAGGGGGGACAAGATACGAGCAGTACTTC.

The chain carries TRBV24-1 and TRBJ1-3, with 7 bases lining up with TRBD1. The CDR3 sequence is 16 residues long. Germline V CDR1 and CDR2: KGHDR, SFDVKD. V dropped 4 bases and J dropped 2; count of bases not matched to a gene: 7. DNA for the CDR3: TGTGCCACCAGTGACACCAAGACAGGGCCTGGAAACACCATATATTTT. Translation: CATSDTKTGPGNTIYF.

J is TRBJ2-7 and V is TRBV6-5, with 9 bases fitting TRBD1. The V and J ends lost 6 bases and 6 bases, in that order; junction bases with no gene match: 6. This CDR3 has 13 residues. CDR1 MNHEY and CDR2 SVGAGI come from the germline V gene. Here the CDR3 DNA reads TGTGCCAGCAGGACAGGGGGAAAAGGCGAGCAGTACGTC. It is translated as CASRTGGKGEQYV.

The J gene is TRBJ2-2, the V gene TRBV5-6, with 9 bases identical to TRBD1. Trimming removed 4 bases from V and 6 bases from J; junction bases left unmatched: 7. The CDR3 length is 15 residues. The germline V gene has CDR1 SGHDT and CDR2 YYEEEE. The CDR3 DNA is TGTGCCAGCAGCGCTGGGACAGGGCTCGCCGGGGAGCTGTTTTTT. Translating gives CASSAGTGLAGELFF.

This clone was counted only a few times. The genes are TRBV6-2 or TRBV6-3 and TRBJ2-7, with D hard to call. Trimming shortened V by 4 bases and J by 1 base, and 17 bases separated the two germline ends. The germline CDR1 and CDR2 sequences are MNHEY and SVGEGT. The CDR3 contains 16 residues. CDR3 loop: CASSFSRVYGSYEQYF. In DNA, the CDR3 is TGTGCCAGCAGTTTCAGCCGGGTTTATGGTTCCTACGAGCAGTACTTC.

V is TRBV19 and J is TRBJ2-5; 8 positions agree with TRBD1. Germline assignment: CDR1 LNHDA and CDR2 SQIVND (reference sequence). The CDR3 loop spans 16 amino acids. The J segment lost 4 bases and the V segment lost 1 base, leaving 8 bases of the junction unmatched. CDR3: CASSIAKTGVGETQYF. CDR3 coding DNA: TGTGCCAGTAGTATAGCGAAGACAGGGGTAGGAGAGACCCAGTACTTC. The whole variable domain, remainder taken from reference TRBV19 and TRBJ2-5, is DGGITQSPKYLFRKEGQNVTLSCEQNLNHDAMYWYRQDPGQGLRLIYYSQIVNDFQKGDIAEGYSVSREKKESFPLTVTSAQKNPTAFYLCASSIAKTGVGETQYFGPGTRLLVL.

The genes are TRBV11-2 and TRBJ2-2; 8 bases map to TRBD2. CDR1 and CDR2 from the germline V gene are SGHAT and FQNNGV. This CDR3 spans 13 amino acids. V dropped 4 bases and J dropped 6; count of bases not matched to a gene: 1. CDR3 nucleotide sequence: TGTGCCAGCAGCTCTAGCGGGTCCGGGGAGCTGTTTTTT. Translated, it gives CASSSSGSGELFF.

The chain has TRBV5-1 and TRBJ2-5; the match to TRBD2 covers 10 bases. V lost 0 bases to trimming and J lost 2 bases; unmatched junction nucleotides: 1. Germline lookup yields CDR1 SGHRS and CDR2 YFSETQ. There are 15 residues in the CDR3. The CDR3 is CASSLVSGGQETQYF. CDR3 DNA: TGCGCCAGCAGCTTGGTTAGCGGGGGGCAAGAGACCCAGTACTTC.

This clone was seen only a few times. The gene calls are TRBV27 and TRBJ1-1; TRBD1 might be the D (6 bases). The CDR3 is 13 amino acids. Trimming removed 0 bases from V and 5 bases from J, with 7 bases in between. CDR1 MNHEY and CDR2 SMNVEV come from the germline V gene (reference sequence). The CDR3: CASSLSGATEAFF. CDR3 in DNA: TGTGCCAGCAGTTTATCGGGGGCTACTGAAGCTTTCTTT.

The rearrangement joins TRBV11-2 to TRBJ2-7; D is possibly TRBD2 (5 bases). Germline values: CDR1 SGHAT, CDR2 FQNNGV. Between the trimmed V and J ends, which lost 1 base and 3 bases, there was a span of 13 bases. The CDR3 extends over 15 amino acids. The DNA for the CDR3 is TGTGCCAGCAGCTTAGGCCTGAACGGGGTCTACGAGCAGTACTTC. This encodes CASSLGLNGVYEQYF.